The rows below give T cell receptor beta chains drawn from one sample of a study of long-term antiretroviral therapy in people with HIV. TCRdb's table, derived via immunoSEQ multiplex PCR, lists solely in-frame clones and lacks some. The sample includes 30,000 to 40,000 clones, nearly 90% of them seen just once. The sample in question was unsorted PBMCs, obtained 1.1 years after starting antiretroviral therapy. These TCRs come from a man in his late teens or twenties with HIV. Each CDR3 is given with its conserved first and last residue. A D gene is named only where the DNA matches it firmly. Some rows have no size entry. The others give once, few or many, or a class for an expanded clone.

d_call: NA
v_call: TRBV13
j_call: TRBJ2-3
clone_size: NA
cdr3_aa: CASSPVASGTDTQYF
cdr3_nt: TGTGCCAGCAGCCCCGTCGCTAGCGGCACAGATACGCAGTATTTT

d_call: NA
v_call: TRBV19
j_call: TRBJ2-5
clone_size: once
cdr3_aa: CASSPGTAAQETQYF
cdr3_nt: TGTGCCAGTAGTCCCGGGACTGCCGCCCAAGAGACCCAGTACTTC

d_call: NA
v_call: TRBV15
j_call: TRBJ2-5
clone_size: NA
cdr3_aa: CATSRDRAQETQYF
cdr3_nt: TGTGCCACCAGCAGAGACAGGGCGCAAGAGACCCAGTACTTC

d_call: NA
v_call: TRBV5-5
j_call: TRBJ1-4
clone_size: NA
cdr3_aa: CASSLAGGRGLGEKLFF
cdr3_nt: TGTGCCAGCAGCTTGGCCGGAGGAAGGGGCCTAGGGGAAAAACTGTTTTTT

d_call: NA
v_call: TRBV6-5
j_call: TRBJ2-7
clone_size: NA
cdr3_aa: CASSRTWVEQYF
cdr3_nt: TGTGCCAGCAGTCGGACCTGGGTCGAGCAGTACTTC

d_call: NA
v_call: TRBV6-5
j_call: TRBJ1-2
clone_size: NA
cdr3_aa: CASSYKQPGRGGYTF
cdr3_nt: TGTGCCAGCAGTTACAAACAACCCGGACGGGGAGGCTACACCTTC

d_call: NA
v_call: TRBV11-2
j_call: TRBJ2-5
clone_size: once
cdr3_aa: CASSFNSGSQETQYF
cdr3_nt: TGTGCCAGCAGCTTCAACTCAGGGTCCCAAGAGACCCAGTACTTC

d_call: NA
v_call: TRBV7-3
j_call: TRBJ2-5
clone_size: NA
cdr3_aa: CASSRDGRETQYF
cdr3_nt: TGTGCCAGCAGCCGGGACGGTCGGGAGACCCAGTACTTC

d_call: NA
v_call: TRBV28
j_call: TRBJ1-1
clone_size: NA
cdr3_aa: CASSLTWGTEAFF
cdr3_nt: TGTGCCAGCAGTTTAACATGGGGGACTGAAGCTTTCTTT

d_call: NA
v_call: TRBV2
j_call: TRBJ1-2
clone_size: NA
cdr3_aa: CASSEALDTYGYTF
cdr3_nt: TGTGCCAGCAGTGAAGCACTTGACACTTATGGCTACACCTTC

d_call: TRBD1
v_call: TRBV6-5
j_call: TRBJ1-4
clone_size: NA
cdr3_aa: CASSSGTENEKLFF
cdr3_nt: TGTGCCAGCAGCTCCGGGACAGAAAATGAAAAACTGTTTTTT

d_call: NA
v_call: TRBV27
j_call: TRBJ2-2
clone_size: NA
cdr3_aa: CASSPVNTGELFF
cdr3_nt: TGTGCCAGCAGCCCGGTGAACACCGGGGAGCTGTTTTTT

d_call: NA
v_call: TRBV7-2
j_call: TRBJ2-7
clone_size: once
cdr3_aa: CASSFVSYEQYF
cdr3_nt: TGTGCCAGCAGCTTTGTAAGTTACGAGCAGTACTTC

d_call: NA
v_call: TRBV7-2
j_call: TRBJ2-5
clone_size: NA
cdr3_aa: CASSLGNVAPKTQYF
cdr3_nt: TGTGCCAGCAGCTTAGGGAATGTCGCCCCCAAGACCCAGTACTTC

d_call: NA
v_call: TRBV7-2
j_call: TRBJ2-7
clone_size: NA
cdr3_aa: CASSSPRAENSYEQYF
cdr3_nt: TGTGCCAGCAGCTCCCCCCGGGCGGAGAATTCCTACGAGCAGTACTTC

d_call: NA
v_call: TRBV7-3
j_call: TRBJ2-3
clone_size: NA
cdr3_aa: CASSLRSGPADTQYF
cdr3_nt: TGTGCCAGCAGCTTAAGATCCGGACCCGCAGATACGCAGTATTTT

d_call: NA
v_call: TRBV6-6
j_call: TRBJ1-2
clone_size: NA
cdr3_aa: CASSSNSRWGKGYTF
cdr3_nt: TGTGCCAGCAGTTCCAACTCTCGATGGGGGAAGGGCTACACCTTC

d_call: NA
v_call: TRBV30
j_call: TRBJ2-7
clone_size: once
cdr3_aa: CAWSSFFGHSYEQYF
cdr3_nt: TGTGCCTGGAGTTCCTTTTTCGGACACTCCTACGAGCAGTACTTC

d_call: TRBD1
v_call: TRBV15
j_call: TRBJ2-1
clone_size: NA
cdr3_aa: CATSRDPGTAFFF
cdr3_nt: TGTGCCACCAGCAGAGATCCCGGGACAGCCTTCTTCTTC

d_call: NA
v_call: TRBV28
j_call: TRBJ2-7
clone_size: NA
cdr3_aa: CASSLGTTYEQYF
cdr3_nt: TGTGCCAGCAGTTTGGGGACGACCTACGAGCAGTACTTC

d_call: TRBD2
v_call: TRBV5-4
j_call: TRBJ2-4
clone_size: NA
cdr3_aa: CASSRGLAGDGGIQYF
cdr3_nt: TGTGCCAGCAGCCGAGGACTAGCGGGAGACGGGGGCATTCAGTACTTC

d_call: NA
v_call: TRBV4-1
j_call: TRBJ1-1
clone_size: NA
cdr3_aa: CASSLKRVDTEAFF
cdr3_nt: TGCGCCAGCAGCCTCAAAAGGGTGGACACTGAAGCTTTCTTT

d_call: NA
v_call: TRBV7-9
j_call: TRBJ1-4
clone_size: NA
cdr3_aa: CASSLGGGGNEKLFF
cdr3_nt: TGTGCCAGCAGCTTAGGAGGCGGGGGGAATGAAAAACTGTTTTTT

d_call: NA
v_call: TRBV10-3
j_call: TRBJ1-4
clone_size: NA
cdr3_aa: CAISEGLFGETNEKLFF
cdr3_nt: TGTGCCATCAGTGAAGGTCTCTTCGGAGAGACTAATGAAAAACTGTTTTTT

d_call: TRBD2
v_call: TRBV9
j_call: TRBJ2-3
clone_size: NA
cdr3_aa: CASSVAGRATDTQYF
cdr3_nt: TGTGCCAGCAGCGTAGCCGGGAGGGCCACAGATACGCAGTATTTT

d_call: TRBD1
v_call: TRBV4-1
j_call: TRBJ1-1
clone_size: NA
cdr3_aa: CASSQDITGGTEAFF
cdr3_nt: TGCGCCAGCAGCCAAGATATTACAGGGGGGACTGAAGCTTTCTTT

d_call: TRBD1
v_call: TRBV19
j_call: TRBJ1-5
clone_size: NA
cdr3_aa: CASSMGQGENQPQHF
cdr3_nt: TGTGCCAGTAGTATGGGGCAGGGGGAGAATCAGCCCCAGCATTTT

d_call: NA
v_call: TRBV27
j_call: TRBJ1-1
clone_size: NA
cdr3_aa: CASSPLPGTEAFF
cdr3_nt: TGTGCCAGCAGTCCTCTCCCCGGGACTGAAGCTTTCTTT

d_call: NA
v_call: TRBV5-1
j_call: TRBJ2-1
clone_size: NA
cdr3_aa: CASSTGRESSEQFF
cdr3_nt: TGCGCCAGCAGCACAGGACGGGAAAGTAGTGAGCAGTTCTTC

d_call: TRBD2
v_call: TRBV11-2
j_call: TRBJ2-7
clone_size: NA
cdr3_aa: CASSSSLLAGGGYEQYF
cdr3_nt: TGTGCCAGCAGCTCCTCTCTGCTAGCGGGGGGAGGATACGAGCAGTACTTC